What follows is one T cell receptor (beta chain) and its context. Its antigen is unknown. Breast cancer patients provided tissue from their axillary draining lymph nodes. TCRdb analysed the multiplex PCR reads with MiXCR anew, one entry per CDR3 protein. The sample lists about 200,000 distinct CDR3 sequences, roughly a third seen once, with 3% to 4% in the top ten. These data originate in a study of breast tumors, draining lymph nodes, adjacent tissues. Study observations and caveats: Luminal-like breast cancer showed significantly higher tumor–nontumor repertoire similarity than basal-like.

The sequenced sample consisted of axillary lymph node tissue. The receptor was derived from a female donor with breast cancer. Some clones in this sample may be carry-over from other donors' samples.

The CDR3 nucleotides read TGCAGTGCTGAACTAGCGGGCAACTATGGCTACACCTTC. This gives the protein CSAELAGNYGYTF. The chain employs TRBV20-1 and TRBJ1-2; D uncertain. The CDR3 extends over 13 amino acids. Trimming stripped 5 bases from V and 2 bases from J, with 12 bases between. Germline V gives CDR1 DFQATT, CDR2 SNEGSKA (reference sequence).